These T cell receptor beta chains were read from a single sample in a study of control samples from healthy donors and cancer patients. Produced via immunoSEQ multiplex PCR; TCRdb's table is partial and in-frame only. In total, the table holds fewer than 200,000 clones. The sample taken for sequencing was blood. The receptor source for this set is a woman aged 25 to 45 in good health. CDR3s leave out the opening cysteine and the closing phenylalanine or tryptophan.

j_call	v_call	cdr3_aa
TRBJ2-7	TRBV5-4	ASSFTGSPLNEQY
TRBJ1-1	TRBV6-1	ASSDRALNTEAF
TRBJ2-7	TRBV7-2	ASSFGGSYEQY
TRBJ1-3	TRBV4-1	ASSLSGSTSSGNTIY
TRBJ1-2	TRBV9	ASSVAPGGNYGYT
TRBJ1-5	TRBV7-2	ASSTGAGQPQH
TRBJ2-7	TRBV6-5	ASSKGQGNYEQY
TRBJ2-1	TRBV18	ASSHRTSGGSVYEQF
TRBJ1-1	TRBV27	ASSPFRGNTEAF
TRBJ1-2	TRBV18	ASSPNDRGPYGYT
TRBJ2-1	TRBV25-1	ATYVVVNEQF
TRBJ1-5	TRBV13	ASSLGDQPQH
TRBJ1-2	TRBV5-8	ASSSREAIRRGYT
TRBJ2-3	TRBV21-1	ASSWLAGRTDTQY
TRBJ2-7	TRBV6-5	ASSYSFRSTYEQY
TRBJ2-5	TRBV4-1	ASSQDEERQTQY
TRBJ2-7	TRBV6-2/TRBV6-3	ASSTTGQGKYEQY
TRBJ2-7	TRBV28	ASSRTGVSSYEQY
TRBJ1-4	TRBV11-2	ASSYTGEGKLF
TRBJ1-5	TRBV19	ASSMIWGSNQPQH
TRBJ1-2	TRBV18	ASSLDRGDYGYT
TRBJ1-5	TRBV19	ASTDGTGSNQPQH
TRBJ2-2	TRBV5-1	ASSRDPGQGTGELF
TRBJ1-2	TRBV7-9	ASSPRTGTNYGYT
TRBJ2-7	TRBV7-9	ASSPLAAPYEQY
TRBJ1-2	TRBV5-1	ASSLQRQGFGYT
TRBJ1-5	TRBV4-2	ASSPGAESNQPQH
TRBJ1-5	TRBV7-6	ASSLVGGMRGNQPQH
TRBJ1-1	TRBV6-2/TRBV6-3	ASSYSLRNTEAF
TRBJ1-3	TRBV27	ASSLSGTGGGENTIY
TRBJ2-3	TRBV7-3	ASSLNSGDTQY
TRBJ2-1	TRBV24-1	ATSVNWAGGSYNEQF
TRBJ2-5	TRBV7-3	ASSLMGSGETQY
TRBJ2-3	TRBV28	ASSLRDVGYTQY
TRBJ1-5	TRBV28	ASSNSRGNQPQH
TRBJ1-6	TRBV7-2	AIRTVVGSPLH
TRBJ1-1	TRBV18	ASSPVDGPEAF
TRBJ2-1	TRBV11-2	ASSTGSYNEQF
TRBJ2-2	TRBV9	ASSSQEGGTGELF
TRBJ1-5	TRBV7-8	ASSLVQLNQPQH
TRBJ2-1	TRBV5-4	ASSSGLAGYNEQF
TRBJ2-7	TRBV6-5	ASSMSGQGLYEQY
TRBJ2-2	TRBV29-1	SVAVTGELF
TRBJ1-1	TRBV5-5	ASSPGYTEAF
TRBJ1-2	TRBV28	ASSSIPGQGAAGYT
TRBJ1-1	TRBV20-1	SASVLPPEAF
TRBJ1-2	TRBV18	ASSPRAADGYT
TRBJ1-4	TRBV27	ASSPRTGALATNEKLF
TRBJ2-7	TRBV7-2	ASSLAPTSGGGYEQY
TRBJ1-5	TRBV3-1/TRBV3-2	ASSPFQAEGYQPQH
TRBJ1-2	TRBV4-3	ASSSPGGSNYGYT
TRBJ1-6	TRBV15	ATSIGTAPLH
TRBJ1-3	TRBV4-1	ASSRPLRGVASGNTIY
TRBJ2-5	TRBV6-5	ASSLAGGGGTQY
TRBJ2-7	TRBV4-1	ASSRMYEQY